What follows is one TCR beta chain and its context. The data were taken from a study of blood T cell repertoires in COVID-19. Study at large: COVID-19 samples collected from the United States, Italy and Spain covered acute and convalescent phases. T cells, B-cell-depleted T cells, or PBMCs provided the cDNA or gDNA that served as material.

The CDR3 covers 16 residues. Source study methods: By means of reference gene primer amplification, nucleated cell counts were estimated. Generated by immunoSEQ multiplex PCR, the TCRdb table keeps only in-frame clones and is missing some. V and J calls and clone size are copied from that table; D and trimming were computed from the DNA. The sample has approximately 280,000 clones; 80% to 90% are singletons. The chain has TRBV1 and TRBJ2-1; the D call in the table, TRBD2, was not verified against the DNA. TRBV1 is a recognized pseudogene. What was sequenced was peripheral blood. The TCR sequence derives from a woman aged 70-85 years with acute or convalescent COVID-19. CDR3 region: CTSSQDPSGGGNEQFF. The CDR3 nucleotides are TGCACCAGCAGCCAAGATCCGAGCGGGGGGGGCAATGAGCAGTTCTTC.